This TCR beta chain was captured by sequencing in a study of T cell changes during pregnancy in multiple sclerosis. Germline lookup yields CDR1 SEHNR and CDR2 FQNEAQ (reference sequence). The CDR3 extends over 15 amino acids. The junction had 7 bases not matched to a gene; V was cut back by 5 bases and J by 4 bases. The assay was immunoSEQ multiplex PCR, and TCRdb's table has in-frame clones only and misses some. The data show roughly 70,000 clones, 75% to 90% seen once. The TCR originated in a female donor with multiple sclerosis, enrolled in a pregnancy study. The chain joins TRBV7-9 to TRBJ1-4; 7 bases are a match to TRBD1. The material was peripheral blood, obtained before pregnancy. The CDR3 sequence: CASSRATGNNEKLFF. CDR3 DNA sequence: TGTGCCAGCAGCCGAGCGACAGGGAATAATGAAAAACTGTTTTTT.